Detailed here is one TCR beta chain. This clonotype was detected ten times or more. Its antigen remains undetermined. Nothing much larger sits one base from this clone, and base qualities are not available. This specimen belongs to a study of CD8 T cells in ankylosing spondylitis (dated 2017 in TCRdb). As for the study more broadly: To find TCR variants linked to disease, the study profiled T cell receptor beta repertoires in ankylosing spondylitis patients and healthy donors. The full study cohort was made up of over 20 ankylosing spondylitis patients and fewer than 120 healthy donors. Peripheral blood was sampled, and synovial fluid was also collected from ankylosing spondylitis patients.

Sequencing was performed on an Illumina HiSeq 2500. Quantitative 5'-RACE with molecular barcodes was the method used to prepare the TCR beta libraries. Processing in the source paper ran as follows. Disease-linked TCR variants were identified with a new computational method built on a probabilistic model of VDJ rearrangement. TCRdb handled the public reads itself, with Q25 trimming in fastp and clone calling in MiXCR, and kept productive beta chains. Each entry merges the rows of one CDR3 protein and shows their most common DNA and genes. TCRdb, rather than the study authors, made the V and J calls. The sample table lists hundreds of thousands of distinct CDR3 sequences, roughly 13% of them with a count of one. The top ten clonotypes cover nearly 7% of the sample. CDR1 and CDR2 are read off the germline V gene as SGHRS and YFSETQ. From cysteine to phenylalanine, the CDR3 is 15 amino acids long. The DNA shown is the 45-base CDR3, in frame from base 1. Trimmed from V: 4 bases; trimmed from J: 4 bases; junction bases lacking a gene match: 2.

The investigation overall reported the following: A TCR beta motif made up of several highly homologous amino acid variants appeared to be characteristic of blood from ankylosing spondylitis patients. According to the report, matched synovial fluid samples from ankylosing spondylitis patients were significantly enriched for the disease-linked clones. Some of the motif variants had been reported before in the synovial fluid and blood of reactive arthritis patients, a finding that suggests common disease-initiation mechanisms. A CD8+ phenotype was shown by the disease-linked clones, which were found at relatively low frequencies in peripheral blood.

The clonotype was recovered from a male donor with ankylosing spondylitis. Specimen: blood, either unsorted or a sorted T cell fraction (not recorded which). This chain is built from TRBV5-1 and TRBJ2-7; 16 middle bases align to TRBD2. CDR3 loop: CASSLGLAGGYEQYF. The sequenced DNA is TGCGCCAGCAGCCTGGGACTAGCGGGAGGGTACGAGCAGTACTTC.